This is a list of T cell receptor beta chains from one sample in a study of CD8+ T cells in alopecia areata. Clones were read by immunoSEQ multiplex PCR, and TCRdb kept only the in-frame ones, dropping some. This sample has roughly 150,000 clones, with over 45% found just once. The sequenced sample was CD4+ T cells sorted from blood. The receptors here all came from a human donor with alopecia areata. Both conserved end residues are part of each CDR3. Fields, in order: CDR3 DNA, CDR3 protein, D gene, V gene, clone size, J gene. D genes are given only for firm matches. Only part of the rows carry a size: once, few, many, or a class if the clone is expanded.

TGCAGCGTTGCCGTCGGTAGGTCCGGGGCCAACGTCCTGACTTTC	CSVAVGRSGANVLTF	-	TRBV29-1	-	TRBJ2-6
TGCAGCGTAAAAATTGGGACAGGGGACCTCTACGAGCAGTACTTC	CSVKIGTGDLYEQYF	TRBD1	TRBV29-1	-	TRBJ2-7
TGTGCCAGCAGTTTTCCGGCAGGGGACTACGAGCAGTACTTC	CASSFPAGDYEQYF	-	TRBV28	-	TRBJ2-7
TGTGCCAGCAGTGAGGCAATCTCTGGAAACACCATATATTTT	CASSEAISGNTIYF	-	TRBV2	-	TRBJ1-3
TGTGCCAGCTCACCGGGACCGGGACAGGTGACAGATACGCAGTATTTT	CASSPGPGQVTDTQYF	TRBD1	TRBV18	few	TRBJ2-3
TGCAGCGTCAGTGCTGGGGCCTATGGCTACACCTTC	CSVSAGAYGYTF	-	TRBV29-1	once	TRBJ1-2
TGCAGCGTTGCTGGGGATGGGGGAAGAACCTACGAGCAGTACTTC	CSVAGDGGRTYEQYF	-	TRBV29-1	-	TRBJ2-7
TGTGCCAGCAGCACACAGGGCAAGGGCTACACCTTC	CASSTQGKGYTF	-	TRBV28	-	TRBJ1-2
TGTGCCAGCAGTGAACTAGGTAATGAGCAGTTCTTC	CASSELGNEQFF	-	TRBV6-1	-	TRBJ2-1
TGCAGCGTTGCATTGAACAGGGGAGTCGCAGATACGCAGTATTTT	CSVALNRGVADTQYF	TRBD1	TRBV29-1	-	TRBJ2-3
TGCAGCGTACAGTCTGGAAACACCATATATTTT	CSVQSGNTIYF	-	TRBV29-1	-	TRBJ1-3
TGCGCCAGCAGCTTGGAGGGCGGGAACCTCTACGAGCAGTACTTC	CASSLEGGNLYEQYF	-	TRBV5-1	-	TRBJ2-7
TGCGCCAGCAGCTTGGAGGGGACAGGGTCCTACGAGCAGTACTTC	CASSLEGTGSYEQYF	TRBD1	TRBV5-1	-	TRBJ2-7
TGTGCCAGCAGCTTAGGGGGGGAGCAGTTCTTC	CASSLGGEQFF	-	TRBV7-8	-	TRBJ2-1
TGTGCCTGGAGTTCCGGGGATGGAAACACCATATATTTT	CAWSSGDGNTIYF	-	TRBV30	few	TRBJ1-3
TGTGCCAGCAGTGAATCAGTCCCTATCGGCACTGAAGCTTTCTTT	CASSESVPIGTEAFF	-	TRBV2	few	TRBJ1-1
TGTGCCAGCAGCGTAGGAGGTACCGGGGAGCTGTTTTTT	CASSVGGTGELFF	-	TRBV9	few	TRBJ2-2
TGTGCCAGCAGTTGGGACAGGGGGCTTGGCAGCAATCAGCCCCAGCATTTT	CASSWDRGLGSNQPQHF	TRBD1	TRBV28	-	TRBJ1-5
TGCAGCGTCGGGACAGGGTCCAATCAGCCCCAGCATTTT	CSVGTGSNQPQHF	TRBD1	TRBV29-1	-	TRBJ1-5
TGCAGCGTTGAAGATCCTTGGAGACAACAGAGCACAGATACGCAGTATTTT	CSVEDPWRQQSTDTQYF	-	TRBV29-1	few	TRBJ2-3
TGTGCCAGCAGCTTGCGAGTAGCGTCTAGCACAGATACGCAGTATTTT	CASSLRVASSTDTQYF	-	TRBV5-6	-	TRBJ2-3
TGTGCCAGCAGTTACGCGGGACTCTTGACAGATACGCAGTATTTT	CASSYAGLLTDTQYF	-	TRBV6-5	-	TRBJ2-3
TGCAGCTTCTCCGGGACAGCCGGTGAAAAACTGTTTTTT	CSFSGTAGEKLFF	TRBD1	TRBV29-1	-	TRBJ1-4
TGCGCCAGCAGCTTGGTTGCTGGCGGCGGGGGGATCTACAATGAGCAGTTCTTC	CASSLVAGGGGIYNEQFF	TRBD2	TRBV5-1	few	TRBJ2-1
TGTGCCAGCAGCTTAATAGGGGCAGGCGGAGGCTACACCTTC	CASSLIGAGGGYTF	-	TRBV7-3	-	TRBJ1-2
TGTGCCAGCAGAGCGGGAGTCCTCTACGAGCAGTACTTC	CASRAGVLYEQYF	TRBD2	TRBV27	-	TRBJ2-7
TGTGCCAGCAGAATGGACGGACAGGTTCCCAATGAGCAGTTCTTC	CASRMDGQVPNEQFF	TRBD1	TRBV2	-	TRBJ2-1
TGTGCCAGCAGCTTACAGGGTAACTATGGCTACACCTTC	CASSLQGNYGYTF	-	TRBV5-6	-	TRBJ1-2
TGTGCCAGCAGCCCCTTAGGGACAGGTTTCACAGATACGCAGTATTTT	CASSPLGTGFTDTQYF	TRBD1	TRBV7-9	-	TRBJ2-3
TGCAGCGTTGAAGTAGTAGAACCTAATGAAAAACTGTTTTTT	CSVEVVEPNEKLFF	-	TRBV29-1	-	TRBJ1-4
TGCAGCGTTGCCGAGTGGGGGAGGAACTACGAGCAGTACTTC	CSVAEWGRNYEQYF	-	TRBV29-1	few	TRBJ2-7
TGCGCCAGCAGCCGAGCAGGGTTTATTGCTGAAGCTTTCTTT	CASSRAGFIAEAFF	-	TRBV5-1	-	TRBJ1-1
TGTGCCAGCAGCTTAGGGGGACAGGGGAACTACAATGAGCAGTTCTTC	CASSLGGQGNYNEQFF	TRBD1	TRBV13	-	TRBJ2-1
TGTGCCAGTTCACTAGCGGGATACAATGAGCAGTTCTTC	CASSLAGYNEQFF	TRBD2	TRBV28	-	TRBJ2-1
TGTGCCAGCAGCAGATACAGGGGCACCCAAGAGACCCAGTACTTC	CASSRYRGTQETQYF	TRBD1	TRBV6-5	-	TRBJ2-5
TGCAGCGCAGGGGACAACGTCGACACCGGGGAGCTGTTTTTT	CSAGDNVDTGELFF	-	TRBV29-1	-	TRBJ2-2
TGCGCCAGCAGCCCCCGGGAGGTAGCGATCGGGGAGCTGTTTTTT	CASSPREVAIGELFF	TRBD2	TRBV5-1	few	TRBJ2-2
TGCAGTGCTAGCCGGATAAACGAGCAGTACTTC	CSASRINEQYF	-	TRBV20-1	few	TRBJ2-7
TGTGCCAGCTCCGGACAGGGGAATCAGCCCCAGCATTTT	CASSGQGNQPQHF	TRBD1	TRBV27	-	TRBJ1-5
TGCAGCGTTGGTTGGAGGGGGGCCTATGGCTACACCTTC	CSVGWRGAYGYTF	-	TRBV29-1	-	TRBJ1-2
TGCAGCGTCCGGAGTTTCTCCTACAATGAGCAGTTCTTC	CSVRSFSYNEQFF	-	TRBV29-1	few	TRBJ2-1
TGCAGCGTTGAGGCCGGAAGAAATCAGCCCCAGCATTTT	CSVEAGRNQPQHF	-	TRBV29-1	-	TRBJ1-5
TGTGCCAGCAGCGATTGGACAGCCGGGAGCACTGAAGCTTTCTTT	CASSDWTAGSTEAFF	-	TRBV14	once	TRBJ1-1
TGCAGCGTCGTAAAGGGAGAGACCCAGTACTTC	CSVVKGETQYF	-	TRBV29-1	-	TRBJ2-5
TGTGCCATCAGTGATCCTGAACAGGGGCTGTCGTTGGGCTACACCTTC	CAISDPEQGLSLGYTF	TRBD1	TRBV10-3	few	TRBJ1-2
TGTGCCAGCAGCTTAGGGGCTAGCGGGAGTGGCAAAGAGACCCAGTACTTC	CASSLGASGSGKETQYF	TRBD2	TRBV7-9	-	TRBJ2-5
TGTGCCACCGGGAAGGGTGGGAGACAGGAGACCCAGTACTTC	CATGKGGRQETQYF	-	TRBV28	-	TRBJ2-5
TGCGCCAGCAGTGATGTCTGGGAGACGGACTCCTGGCTCACTGAAGCTTTCTTT	CASSDVWETDSWLTEAFF	-	TRBV23-1	-	TRBJ1-1
TGCAGCGTTGAAGATCGACAGGGCCCAGGCGAGCAGTACTTC	CSVEDRQGPGEQYF	TRBD1	TRBV29-1	-	TRBJ2-7
TGTGCCAGCAGCGTAGGACCGGTTTTGGATGAGCAGTTCTTC	CASSVGPVLDEQFF	-	TRBV9	once	TRBJ2-1
TGTGCCAGCAGCTTAGCGGGGAGACTACGCTCTGGGGCCAACGTCCTGACTTTC	CASSLAGRLRSGANVLTF	-	TRBV7-8	once	TRBJ2-6
TGTGCCAGCCCCCGGCCAGATGAGCAGTTCTTC	CASPRPDEQFF	-	TRBV2	few	TRBJ2-1
TGTGCCAGCAAAGAGGGACTAGCGGGAGGAGGCTTCCGCTTC	CASKEGLAGGGFRF	TRBD2	TRBV2	-	TRBJ2-4